This T cell receptor (beta chain) stems from a study of human T cells and chemical hapten exposure. Time point here: patch test 1, 2 weeks after DPC sensitization. As for treatment: therapeutic diphenylcyclopropenone sensitization with weekly scalp DPC. There are many counts of this clonotype. TCRdb ran MiXCR on the RACE reads and lists one entry per CDR3 protein. The profile covers around 380,000 distinct CDR3 sequences, with roughly 5% appearing a single time and about 2.2% taken by the ten largest. The CDR3 sequence is 16 residues long. Germline CDR1 and CDR2: KGHDR and SFDVKD. The V and J ends lost 1 base and 6 bases, in that order; junction bases with no gene match: 9.

The rearrangement uses TRBV24-1 and TRBJ2-3; 7 bases agree with TRBD2. This receptor was obtained from a woman between 50 and 59 years old with alopecia areata. Some clones in this sample may be carry-over from other donors' samples. The input for sequencing was whole blood, taken in connection with sensitization to the hapten diphenylcyclopropenone (DPC). The CDR3, as DNA: TGTGCCACCAGTGATTTTCCTAGCGGAGAGGTGGATACGCAGTATTTT. Amino acid sequence: CATSDFPSGEVDTQYF.